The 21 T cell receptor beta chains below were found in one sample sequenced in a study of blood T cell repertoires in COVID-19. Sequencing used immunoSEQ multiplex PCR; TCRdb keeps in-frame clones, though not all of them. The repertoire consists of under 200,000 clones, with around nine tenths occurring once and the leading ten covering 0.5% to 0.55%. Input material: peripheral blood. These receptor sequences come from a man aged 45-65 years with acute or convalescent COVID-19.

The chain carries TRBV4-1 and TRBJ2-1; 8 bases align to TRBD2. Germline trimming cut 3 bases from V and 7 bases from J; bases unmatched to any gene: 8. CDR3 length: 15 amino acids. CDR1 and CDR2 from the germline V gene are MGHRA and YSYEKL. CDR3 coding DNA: TGCGCCAGCAGCCAGGGACTAGGGGGGATAAATGAGCAGTTCTTC. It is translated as CASSQGLGGINEQFF.

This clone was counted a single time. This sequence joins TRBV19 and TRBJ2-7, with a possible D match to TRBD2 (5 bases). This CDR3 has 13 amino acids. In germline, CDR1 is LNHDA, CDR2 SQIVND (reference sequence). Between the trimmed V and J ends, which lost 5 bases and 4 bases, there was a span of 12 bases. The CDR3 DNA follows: TGTGCCAGTAGTCCGGGGATGGGGTACGAGCAGTACGTC. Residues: CASSPGMGYEQYV.

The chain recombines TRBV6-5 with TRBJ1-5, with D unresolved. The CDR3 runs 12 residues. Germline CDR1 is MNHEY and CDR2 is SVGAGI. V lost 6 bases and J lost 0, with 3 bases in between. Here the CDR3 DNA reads TGTGCCAGCAGGAGTAGCAATCAGCCCCAGCATTTT. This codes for CASRSSNQPQHF.

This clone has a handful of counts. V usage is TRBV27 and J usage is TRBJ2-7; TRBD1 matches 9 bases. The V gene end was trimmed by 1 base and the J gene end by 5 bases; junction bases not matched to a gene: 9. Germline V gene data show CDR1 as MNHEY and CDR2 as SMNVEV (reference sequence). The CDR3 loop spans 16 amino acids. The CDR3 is CASSLLSGTGRHEQYF. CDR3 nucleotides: TGTGCCAGCAGTTTATTGTCCGGGACAGGGAGGCACGAGCAGTACTTC.

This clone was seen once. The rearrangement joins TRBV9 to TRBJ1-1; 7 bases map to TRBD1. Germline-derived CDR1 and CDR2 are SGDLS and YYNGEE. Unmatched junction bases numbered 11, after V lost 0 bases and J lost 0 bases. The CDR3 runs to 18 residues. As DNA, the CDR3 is TGTGCCAGCAGCGTAGGATTTGGGGACAGCCGCATGAACACTGAAGCTTTCTTT. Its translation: CASSVGFGDSRMNTEAFF.

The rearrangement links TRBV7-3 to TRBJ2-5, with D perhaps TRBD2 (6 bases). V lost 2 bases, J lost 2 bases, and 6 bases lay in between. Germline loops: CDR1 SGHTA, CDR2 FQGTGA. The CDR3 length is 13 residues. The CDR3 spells CASSLGGQETQYF. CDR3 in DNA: TGTGCCAGCAGCTTAGGAGGGCAAGAGACCCAGTACTTC.

CDR3 bases: TGTGCCACCAGCAACCCAGGGCAGGGAGGGAGAAACTATGGCTACACCTTC. Its protein product is CATSNPGQGGRNYGYTF. The V gene is TRBV15, the J gene TRBJ1-2; perhaps TRBD1 as D (5 bases). Germline CDR1 is LNHNV and CDR2 is YYDKDF (reference sequence). The CDR3 covers 17 residues. V was pared by 4 bases and J by 2 bases, with 20 bases between.

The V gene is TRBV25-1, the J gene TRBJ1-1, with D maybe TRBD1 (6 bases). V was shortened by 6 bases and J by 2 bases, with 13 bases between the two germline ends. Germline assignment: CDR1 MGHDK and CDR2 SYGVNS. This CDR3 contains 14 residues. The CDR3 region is CASRVTGLNTEAFF. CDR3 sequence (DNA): TGTGCCAGCAGAGTAACAGGGCTAAACACTGAAGCTTTCTTT.

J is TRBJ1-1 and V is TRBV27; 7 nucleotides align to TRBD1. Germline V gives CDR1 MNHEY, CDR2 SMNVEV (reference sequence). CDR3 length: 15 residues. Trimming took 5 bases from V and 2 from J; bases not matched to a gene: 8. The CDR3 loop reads CASSTRQGGNTEAFF. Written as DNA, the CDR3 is TGTGCCAGCAGTACCCGACAGGGTGGAAACACTGAAGCTTTCTTT.

In DNA, the CDR3 is TGTGCCAGCAGCTTAGAGAGGGAGGATACGCAGTATTTT. Translation: CASSLEREDTQYF. The V call is TRBV7-8, the J call TRBJ2-3; possibly TRBD2 for D (5 bases). This CDR3 has 13 amino acids. V lost 1 base and J 6 bases, leaving 8 bases between the germline ends. Germline V gene data show CDR1 as SGHVS and CDR2 as FQNEAQ.

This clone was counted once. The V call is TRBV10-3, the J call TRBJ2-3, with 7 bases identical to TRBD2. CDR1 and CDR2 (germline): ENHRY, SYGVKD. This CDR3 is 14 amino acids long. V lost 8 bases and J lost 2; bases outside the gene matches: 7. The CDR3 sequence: CAIGSGTNTDTQYF. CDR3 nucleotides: TGTGCCATCGGTTCCGGGACTAACACAGATACGCAGTATTTT.

CDR3 loop: CASRQDLNTEAFF. DNA for the CDR3: TGTGCCAGCAGACAGGACCTGAACACTGAAGCTTTCTTT. This chain uses TRBV6-5 with TRBJ1-1; maybe TRBD1 (5 bases). Deletions cut 6 bases from V and 0 bases from J, with 8 bases between. The CDR3 extends over 13 amino acids. Germline V gene data show CDR1 as MNHEY and CDR2 as SVGAGI.

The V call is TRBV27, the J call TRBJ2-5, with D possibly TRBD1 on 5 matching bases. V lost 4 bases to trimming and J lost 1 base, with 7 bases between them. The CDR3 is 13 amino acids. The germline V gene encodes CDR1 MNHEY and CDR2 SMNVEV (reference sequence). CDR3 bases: TGTGCCAGCAGTTCCCAGGGCCAAGAGACCCAGTACTTC. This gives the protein CASSSQGQETQYF.

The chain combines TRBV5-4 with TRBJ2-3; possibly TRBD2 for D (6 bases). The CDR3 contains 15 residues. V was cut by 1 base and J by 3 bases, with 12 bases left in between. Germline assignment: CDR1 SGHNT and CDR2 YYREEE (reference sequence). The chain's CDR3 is CASSLPGAATDTQYF. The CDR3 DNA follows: TGTGCCAGCAGCTTGCCGGGAGCGGCTACAGATACGCAGTATTTT.

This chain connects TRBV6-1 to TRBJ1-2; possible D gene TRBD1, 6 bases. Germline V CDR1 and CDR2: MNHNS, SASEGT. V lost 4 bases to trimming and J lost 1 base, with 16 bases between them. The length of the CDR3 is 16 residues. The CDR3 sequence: CASSGQGPHDNYGYTF. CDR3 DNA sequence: TGTGCCAGCAGTGGCCAGGGGCCCCATGATAACTATGGCTACACCTTC.

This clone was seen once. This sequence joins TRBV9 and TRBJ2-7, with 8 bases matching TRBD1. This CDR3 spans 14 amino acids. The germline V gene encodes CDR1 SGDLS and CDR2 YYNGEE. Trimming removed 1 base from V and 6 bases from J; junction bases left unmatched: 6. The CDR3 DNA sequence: TGTGCCAGCAGCGTACTCGGGACAGGCCCCGAGCAGTACTTC. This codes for CASSVLGTGPEQYF.

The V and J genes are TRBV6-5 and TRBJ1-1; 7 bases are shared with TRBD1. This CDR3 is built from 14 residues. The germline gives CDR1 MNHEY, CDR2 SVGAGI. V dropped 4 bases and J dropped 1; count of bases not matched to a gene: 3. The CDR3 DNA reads TGTGCCAGCAGTTGGACAGGATCGAACACTGAAGCTTTCTTT. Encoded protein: CASSWTGSNTEAFF.

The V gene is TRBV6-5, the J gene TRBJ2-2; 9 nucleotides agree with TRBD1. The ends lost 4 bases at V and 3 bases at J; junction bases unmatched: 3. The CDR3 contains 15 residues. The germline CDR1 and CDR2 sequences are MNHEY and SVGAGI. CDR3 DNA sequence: TGTGCCAGCAGTTCCTGGGACAGGGACACCGGGGAGCTGTTTTTT. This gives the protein CASSSWDRDTGELFF.

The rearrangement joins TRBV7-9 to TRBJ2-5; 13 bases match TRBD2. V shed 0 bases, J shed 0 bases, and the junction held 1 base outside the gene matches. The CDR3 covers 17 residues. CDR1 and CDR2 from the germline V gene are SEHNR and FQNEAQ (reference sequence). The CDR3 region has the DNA TGTGCCAGCAGCTTAGCCGGGACTAGCGGGGACCAAGAGACCCAGTACTTC. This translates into CASSLAGTSGDQETQYF.

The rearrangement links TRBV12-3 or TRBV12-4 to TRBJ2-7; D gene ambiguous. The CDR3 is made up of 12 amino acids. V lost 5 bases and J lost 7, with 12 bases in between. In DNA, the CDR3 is TGTGCCAGCAGTGTAGAGAAGACTGAGCAGTACTTC. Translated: CASSVEKTEQYF.

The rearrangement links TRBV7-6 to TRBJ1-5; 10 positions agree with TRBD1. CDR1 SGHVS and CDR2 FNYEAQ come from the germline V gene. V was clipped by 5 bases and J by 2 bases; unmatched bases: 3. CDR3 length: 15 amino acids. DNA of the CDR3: TGTGCCAGCAGCAAGGACAGGGGGGGCAATCAGCCCCAGCATTTT. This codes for CASSKDRGGNQPQHF.